The rows below give T cell receptor beta chains drawn from one sample of a study of post-analysis software for immune sequencing data. TCRdb reanalysed the PCR reads using MiXCR and keeps one entry per CDR3 protein. The repertoire holds roughly 600,000 distinct CDR3 sequences, with roughly 40% as singletons. Sequencing was performed on blood. The receptors here all came from a girl between 5 and 17 years old with multiple sclerosis. Each CDR3 is given with its conserved first and last residue. A D gene is named only where the DNA matches it firmly. The size entry is marked missing in some rows and otherwise reads once, few, many or a size class.

clone_size j_call v_call d_call cdr3_nt cdr3_aa
few TRBJ2-2 TRBV3-1 - TGTGCCAGCAGCCCCAGGGAATCCGGGGAGCTGTTTTTT CASSPRESGELFF
- TRBJ1-2 TRBV4-1 - TGCGCCAGCAGCCAAGACGGCAGTCGGGCTGGCTACACCTTC CASSQDGSRAGYTF
- TRBJ2-7 TRBV7-2 - TGTGCCAGCAGCGCAGGGTCCGGATACGAGCAGTACTTC CASSAGSGYEQYF
- TRBJ1-4 TRBV12-3/TRBV12-4 TRBD1 TGTGCCAGCAGTGTTGGGACAGGGGGATCTAATGAAAGACTGTTTTTT CASSVGTGGSNERLFF
- TRBJ2-3 TRBV6-5 TRBD2 TGTGCCAGCAGTTACTCGATAGCGGGAGATCTCACAGATACGCAGTATTTT CASSYSIAGDLTDTQYF
- TRBJ2-5 TRBV12-3/TRBV12-4 TRBD2 TGTGCCAGCAGTTTGGGTGCTAGCGGGAGCAATGAGCAGTACTTC CASSLGASGSNEQYF
- TRBJ2-4 TRBV28 - TGTGCCAGCAGGCCCACAGGGATCCTAGCCAAAAACATTCAGTACTTC CASRPTGILAKNIQYF
few TRBJ1-2 TRBV29-1 TRBD1 TGCAGCGCGATTACCCGGGACAGTCTGGCCTACACCTTC CSAITRDSLAYTF
- TRBJ2-1 TRBV20-1 TRBD2 TGCAGTGCTAGACTAGCGGGGAAACATATCTACAATGAGCAGTTCTTC CSARLAGKHIYNEQFF
- TRBJ1-1 TRBV11-2 - TGTGCCAGCAGCGCAATGGGGGCATGGAACACTGAAGCTTTCTTT CASSAMGAWNTEAFF
- TRBJ2-3 TRBV3-1 - TGTGCCAGCAGCCAAATGGCAGATACGCAGTATTTT CASSQMADTQYF
few TRBJ1-2 TRBV11-3 - TGTGCCAGCAGCTTAGAAGGGAGGGGAGGTAACTATGGCTACACCTTC CASSLEGRGGNYGYTF
- TRBJ1-2 TRBV6-5 - TGTGCCAGCAGTTACTCTAATCCGATTTTGAGTTCGGGCTACACCTTC CASSYSNPILSSGYTF
- TRBJ2-1 TRBV13 - TGTGCCAGCAGCTCATACGGACTTTCAATCAACAATGAGCAGTTCTTC CASSSYGLSINNEQFF
few TRBJ2-7 TRBV29-1 - TGCAGCGTTGGAGCCAAAGGGGGCTACGAGCAGTACTTC CSVGAKGGYEQYF
few TRBJ2-7 TRBV5-1 - TGCGCCAGCAGCTTGATTGCCAGGGGTCCCCGACCCTACGAGCAGTACTTC CASSLIARGPRPYEQYF
- TRBJ1-2 TRBV6-6 TRBD1 TGTGCCAGCAGTCCCACTGGGGGGACAGATTTACACTATGGCTACACCTTC CASSPTGGTDLHYGYTF
- TRBJ1-1 TRBV5-1 - TGCGCCAGCAGCTTGCCCGGTCTGACTGAAGCTTTCTTT CASSLPGLTEAFF
few TRBJ2-4 TRBV4-1 - TGCGCCAGCAGCCCAGCAGTGGGGGGGCCCAAAAACATTCAGTACTTC CASSPAVGGPKNIQYF
- TRBJ2-5 TRBV5-1 - TGCGCCAGCAGCTTGGGCCCCTCCCGGGAGACCCAGTACTTC CASSLGPSRETQYF
- TRBJ2-5 TRBV6-6 TRBD2 TGTGCCAGCAGCCCGGGACTAGCTTGGGAGACCCAGTACTTC CASSPGLAWETQYF
- TRBJ1-2 TRBV6-1 - TGTGCCAGCTGGACGGAAACTAACTATGGCTACACCTTC CASWTETNYGYTF
- TRBJ1-4 TRBV6-5 - TGTGCCAGCACCGGGGACCGAAACAGGGAAAAACTGTTTTTT CASTGDRNREKLFF
few TRBJ2-4 TRBV12-3/TRBV12-4 - TGTGCCAGCAGCAACAGTTTCGGTCCTGGAGCCAAAAACATTCAGTACTTC CASSNSFGPGAKNIQYF
- TRBJ1-1 TRBV29-1 - TGCAGCGTTGATGCCTACCAGAACACTGAAGCTTTCTTT CSVDAYQNTEAFF
few TRBJ2-1 TRBV19 - TGTGCCAGTAGTATGTCCCGGGACCTCCACAATGAGCAGTTCTTC CASSMSRDLHNEQFF
- TRBJ2-1 TRBV11-2 TRBD2 TGTGCCAGCAGCTCGCTTAGCGGGAGGGGCTACAATGAGCAGTTCTTC CASSSLSGRGYNEQFF
- TRBJ2-7 TRBV7-8 - TGTGCCAGCAGCTTAGGCAGCAATACAGGGACCTACGAGCAGTACTTC CASSLGSNTGTYEQYF
- TRBJ2-7 TRBV11-2 - TGTGCCAGCAGCCTTACCGCGGGGGCGGCCTCCTCCTACGAGCAGTACTTC CASSLTAGAASSYEQYF
few TRBJ2-7 TRBV25-1 TRBD2 TGTGCCAGCTGGACTAGCGGGAGAAACGAGCAGTACTTC CASWTSGRNEQYF
- TRBJ2-5 TRBV12-3/TRBV12-4 TRBD1 TGTGCCAGCACCCTGGACAGGGAGGAGACCCAGTACTTC CASTLDREETQYF
- TRBJ1-1 TRBV10-2 - TGCGCCAGCAGTGAGTCTGGGGCTGAAGCTTTCTTT CASSESGAEAFF
- TRBJ2-7 TRBV12-3/TRBV12-4 - TGTGCCAGCAGCCCTGACAGATTAGGCTACGAGCAGTACTTC CASSPDRLGYEQYF
- TRBJ2-5 TRBV18 TRBD2 TGTGCCAGCTCACCATTGTCTTCGGGGGGTCAACAAGAGGCCCAGTACTTC CASSPLSSGGQQEAQYF
few TRBJ2-7 TRBV20-1 TRBD1 TGCAGTGCTAGAGGACAGGGTTACTACGAGCAGTACTTC CSARGQGYYEQYF
once TRBJ2-1 TRBV20-1 TRBD2 TGCAGTGCTAGAGATCTTGGGACTAGCGGGAGTATTGAGACCCAGTTCTTC CSARDLGTSGSIETQFF